This T cell receptor beta chain was profiled in a study of T cell responses to AZD1222 COVID-19 vaccine. The CDR3 loop spans 13 amino acids. V was pared by 2 bases and J by 2 bases, with 0 bases of the junction left unmatched. In germline, CDR1 is MNHEY, CDR2 SVGAGI. Assay: immunoSEQ multiplex PCR; the TCRdb copy retains only in-frame clones and omits some. The repertoire consists of roughly 140,000 clones, with around 87% occurring once and the leading ten covering roughly 9.1%. The sample was peripheral blood, taken 28 days after the second AZD1222 dose. This sequence was found in an adult who received the AZD1222 COVID-19 vaccine. The V gene is TRBV6-5, the J gene TRBJ2-7; 7 bases map to TRBD2. The CDR3 coding sequence is TGTGCCAGCAGTTACGGGACTACCTACGAGCAGTACTTC. Residues: CASSYGTTYEQYF.